These 29 T cell receptor beta chains were all obtained from the same sample, sequenced in a study of neoadjuvant anti-PD-1 for oral cavity cancer. Method: immunoSEQ multiplex PCR; TCRdb's copy keeps in-frame clones and lacks some. The data show tens of thousands of clones, with less than 35% seen just once and about a sixth held by the top ten. Time point meaning: after neoadjuvant nivolumab, at surgical resection. Sequenced here: tumor tissue, sampled after nivolumab (anti-PD-1) treatment. These receptors were collected from a person between 35 and 79 years old with oral cavity squamous cell carcinoma.

The rearrangement uses TRBV7-6 and TRBJ2-7; D gene ambiguous. This CDR3 spans 14 amino acids. Trimming removed 1 base at V and 0 bases at J, with 7 bases between. CDR1 SGHVS and CDR2 FNYEAQ come from the germline V gene. CDR3 sequence (DNA): TGTGCCAGCAGCTTAGAACAGAGCTCCTACGAGCAGTACTTC. Encoded protein: CASSLEQSSYEQYF.

This clone has ten or more counts. The gene calls are TRBV11-1 and TRBJ2-7; 11 nucleotides agree with TRBD1. The V gene's germline CDR1 is SGHAT and CDR2 FQDESV (reference sequence). The V and J ends lost 4 bases and 2 bases, in that order; junction bases with no gene match: 1. CDR3 length: 14 residues. CDR3 bases: TGTGCCAGCAGCTGGGGACAGGGGGCCTACGAGCAGTACTTC. This translates into CASSWGQGAYEQYF.

CDR3 nucleotide sequence: TGTGCCAGCAGCGTGGGACCCACGGGGCAGCCCCAGCATTTT. Protein product: CASSVGPTGQPQHF. V and J are TRBV9 and TRBJ1-5; tentative D call: TRBD1 (5 bases). The V gene's germline CDR1 is SGDLS and CDR2 YYNGEE. V lost 2 bases, J lost 7 bases, and 13 bases lay in between. CDR3 length: 14 amino acids.

The DNA of the CDR3 is TGCAGCGTTCGCATTCGAGAGACCCAGTACTTC. As protein: CSVRIRETQYF. V usage is TRBV29-1 and J usage is TRBJ2-5; no reliable D call. V was pared by 5 bases and J by 4 bases, with 8 bases between. Germline loops: CDR1 SQVTM, CDR2 ANQGSEA. This CDR3 has 11 residues. The variable domain in full, with the rest retrieved from reference TRBV29-1 and TRBJ2-5, is SAVISQKPSRDICQRGTSLTIQCQVDSQVTMMFWYRQQPGQSLTLIATANQGSEATYESGFVIDKFPISRPNLTFSTLTVSNMSPEDSSIYLCSVRIRETQYFGPGTRLLVL.

The chain is built from TRBV4-1 and TRBJ1-1; D gene unclear. CDR1 is MGHRA, CDR2 YSYEKL, per germline. This CDR3 region has 14 residues. The V end lost 1 base, the J end lost 1 base, and 7 bases lay between the germline ends. As DNA, the CDR3 is TGCGCCAGCAGCCAAGCCAGCTCGAACACTGAAGCTTTCTTT. Translation gives CASSQASSNTEAFF.

The V call is TRBV7-9, the J call TRBJ1-1; a weak D match, TRBD1 (5 bases). From germline, CDR1 is SEHNR and CDR2 FQNEAQ (reference sequence). The CDR3 is 14 amino acids. V was clipped by 5 bases and J by 0 bases, with 10 bases between them. CDR3 bases: TGTGCCAGCAGCCCCCGGGGGATGAACACTGAAGCTTTCTTT. Translating it yields CASSPRGMNTEAFF.

The chain joins TRBV5-4 to TRBJ1-1; D may be TRBD1 (6 bases). CDR1 and CDR2 (germline): SGHNT, YYREEE (reference sequence). Between the trimmed V and J ends, which lost 0 bases and 8 bases, there was a span of 20 bases. The CDR3 sequence is 16 residues long. CDR3 protein: CASSLGFRGGDIEAFF. For the CDR3, the DNA is TGTGCCAGCAGCTTGGGATTTAGGGGCGGGGACATCGAAGCTTTCTTT.

This sequence joins TRBV6-5 and TRBJ1-1; no clear D. This CDR3 contains 14 residues. V dropped 2 bases and J dropped 3 bases, with 10 bases sitting between them. Per the germline V gene, CDR1 is MNHEY and CDR2 is SVGAGI. The chain's CDR3 is CASSYGGSDTEAFF. The DNA of the CDR3 is TGTGCCAGCAGTTACGGCGGATCTGACACTGAAGCTTTCTTT.

The chain is built from TRBV9 and TRBJ2-7; the D gene is possibly TRBD2 (6 bases). This CDR3 is built from 16 residues. V was pared by 0 bases and J by 4 bases, with 17 bases between. CDR1 and CDR2 (germline): SGDLS, YYNGEE. CDR3 protein: CASSVEAGNMPYEQYF. The CDR3 DNA reads as TGTGCCAGCAGCGTAGAGGCGGGGAATATGCCATACGAGCAGTACTTC.

J is TRBJ2-1 and V is TRBV6-5, with 9 bases matching TRBD2. The ends lost 6 bases at V and 0 bases at J; junction bases unmatched: 3. Germline CDR1 and CDR2: MNHEY and SVGAGI. CDR3 length equals 15 residues. CDR3: CASSERGVSYNEQFF. The CDR3 region has the DNA TGTGCCAGCAGCGAGCGGGGGGTCTCCTACAATGAGCAGTTCTTC.

The table lists this clone with a few counts. V usage is TRBV29-1 and J usage is TRBJ1-1; D may be TRBD1 (6 bases). Looked up from germline, CDR1 is SQVTM and CDR2 is ANQGSEA. The CDR3 has 12 amino acids. Trimming took off 5 bases at V and 7 bases at J, with 14 bases between the two ends. CDR3 DNA: TGCAGCGTTTCCGGGTACAGGGATGAAGCTTTCTTT. Protein: CSVSGYRDEAFF.

This clone was detected only a few times. This sequence joins TRBV5-1 and TRBJ1-2; unclear D gene. CDR3 length: 13 amino acids. The V gene lost 2 bases and the J gene lost 0 bases, with 5 bases spanning the gap. Germline CDR1 is SGHRS and CDR2 is YFSETQ. CDR3 loop: CASSFDTNYGYTF. The CDR3 DNA reads as TGCGCCAGCAGCTTCGACACTAACTATGGCTACACCTTC.

This clone was counted a few times. The chain recombines TRBV15 with TRBJ2-3; D might be TRBD1 (5 bases). V shed 4 bases and J shed 8 bases, with 25 bases lying between them. In germline, CDR1 is LNHNV, CDR2 YYDKDF (reference sequence). This CDR3 has 17 residues. The CDR3 here is CATSTSRDHAGALTQYF. For the CDR3, the DNA is TGTGCCACCAGCACCTCAAGAGACCATGCTGGGGCTCTTACGCAGTATTTT. The variable domain in full, completed from reference TRBV15 and TRBJ2-3, reads DAMVIQNPRYQVTQFGKPVTLSCSQTLNHNVMYWYQQKSSQAPKLLFHYYDKDFNNEADTPDNFQSRRPNTSFCFLDIRSPGLGDTAMYLCATSTSRDHAGALTQYFGPGTRLTVL.

CDR3 amino acids: CAWSPWGGDSYEQYF. The CDR3 bases are TGTGCCTGGAGCCCGTGGGGGGGCGACTCCTACGAGCAGTACTTC. V usage is TRBV30 and J usage is TRBJ2-7, with D perhaps TRBD2 (7 bases). Germline V gene lookup returns CDR1 GTSNPN and CDR2 SVGIG (reference sequence). V shed 3 bases and J shed 0 bases, with 15 bases lying between them. The length of the CDR3 is 15 residues.

The V gene is TRBV9, the J gene TRBJ2-3, with 7 positions matching TRBD2. The CDR3 spans 16 residues. Germline V gene sequence: CDR1 SGDLS, CDR2 YYNGEE. The junction had 4 bases not matched to a gene; V was cut back by 0 bases and J by 0 bases. The CDR3 DNA is TGTGCCAGCAGCGTAGAAGGCGGGAGAAGCACAGATACGCAGTATTTT. Protein product: CASSVEGGRSTDTQYF. Drawing the rest from reference TRBV9 and TRBJ2-3, the complete variable domain is DSGVTQTPKHLITATGQRVTLRCSPRSGDLSVYWYQQSLDQGLQFLIQYYNGEERAKGNILERFSAQQFPDLHSELNLSSLELGDSALYFCASSVEGGRSTDTQYFGPGTRLTVL.

The chain combines TRBV28 with TRBJ2-7; 12 positions match TRBD2. This CDR3 spans 15 amino acids. The ends lost 6 bases at V and 3 bases at J; junction bases unmatched: 6. Germline V gene sequence: CDR1 MDHEN, CDR2 SYDVKM. The CDR3 nucleotides read TGTGCCAGCAGCCGCCAGACTAGCGGGAGCTACGAGCAGTACTTC. Its protein is CASSRQTSGSYEQYF.

This clone came up a few times. This sequence joins TRBV10-1 and TRBJ2-7; TRBD1 matches at 9 bases. V was clipped by 4 bases and J by 5 bases; unmatched bases: 3. Germline values: CDR1 WNHNN, CDR2 SYGVQD (reference sequence). The CDR3 runs 13 residues. CDR3 residues: CASSGGQGDEQYF. CDR3 coding DNA: TGCGCCAGCAGTGGGGGACAGGGCGACGAGCAGTACTTC.

The table lists this clone with a few counts. The chain has TRBV28 and TRBJ2-3, with 9 bases lining up with TRBD2. The CDR3 runs to 19 residues. V lost 5 bases, J lost 0 bases, and 15 bases stayed unmatched. CDR1 and CDR2 (germline): MDHEN, SYDVKM. The CDR3 spells CASSTLRLAVRKSTDTQYF. The CDR3 DNA follows: TGTGCCAGCAGTACTCTACGACTAGCGGTTCGGAAAAGCACAGATACGCAGTATTTT.

In this sample, this clone turned up a few times. J is TRBJ2-7 and V is TRBV5-8; 12 bases match TRBD2. V was pared by 4 bases and J by 5 bases, with 7 bases of the junction left unmatched. Germline CDR1 and CDR2: SGHTS and YDEGEE. This CDR3 spans 15 amino acids. In DNA, the CDR3 is TGTGCCAGCAGCACTAGCGGGAGGACGGATGACGAGCAGTACTTC. This translates into CASSTSGRTDDEQYF.

This clone was seen a handful of times. The gene calls are TRBV11-2 and TRBJ2-7, with 8 positions matching TRBD1. CDR3 size: 14 residues. Trimming at V came to 4 bases and at J to 2 bases, leaving 4 bases not matched to a gene. CDR1 SGHAT and CDR2 FQNNGV come from the germline V gene. The CDR3 sequence: CASSSQGGPYEQYF. The CDR3 nucleotides read TGTGCCAGCAGCTCACAGGGGGGACCCTACGAGCAGTACTTC.

This clone appeared a few times. The chain couples TRBV5-4 to TRBJ1-1; weak D call: TRBD1 (5 bases). The CDR3 consists of 12 residues. The germline V gene has CDR1 SGHNT and CDR2 YYREEE (reference sequence). V gave up 1 base and J gave up 10 bases, with 11 bases separating them. The chain's CDR3 is CASSLKGRAAFF. The CDR3 bases are TGTGCCAGCAGCTTGAAGGGGAGGGCAGCTTTCTTT. Based on the CDR3 plus reference TRBV5-4 and TRBJ1-1, the full variable domain is ETGVTQSPTHLIKTRGQQVTLRCSSQSGHNTVSWYQQALGQGPQFIFQYYREEENGRGNFPPRFSGLQFPNYSSELNVNALELDDSALYLCASSLKGRAAFFGQGTRLTVV.

The rearrangement links TRBV12-5 to TRBJ2-1; D gene uncertain. The germline gives CDR1 LGHNT, CDR2 FRNRAP. The V end was cut by 0 bases, the J end by 3 bases, with 18 bases between. CDR3 length: 18 residues. CDR3 nucleotides: TGTGCTAGTGGTTTGGTCCGTACGAACGGTGGTGGCTACAATGAGCAGTTCTTC. Protein product: CASGLVRTNGGGYNEQFF.

The J gene is TRBJ2-5, the V gene TRBV27, with 9 positions matching TRBD1. CDR1 is MNHEY and CDR2 is SMNVEV in the germline V gene (reference sequence). The CDR3 is 14 amino acids. Unmatched junction bases numbered 4, after V lost 3 bases and J lost 5 bases. The CDR3 is CASSLDRGTETQYF. CDR3 DNA: TGTGCCAGCAGTTTGGACAGGGGTACGGAGACCCAGTACTTC.

This clone was seen a few times. The rearrangement uses TRBV28 and TRBJ1-1, with D possibly matching TRBD1 (6 bases). CDR3 length: 15 amino acids. CDR1 MDHEN and CDR2 SYDVKM come from the germline V gene. Trimming took off 5 bases at V and 5 bases at J, with 18 bases between the two ends. In DNA, the CDR3 is TGTGCCAGCAGTGCGGCCGGGACATTGGGAACTGAAGCTTTCTTT. Residues: CASSAAGTLGTEAFF.

This clone appeared a few times. The chain combines TRBV5-1 with TRBJ1-3; D is uncertain. V was shortened by 0 bases and J by 0 bases, with 10 bases between the two germline ends. The CDR3 covers 16 residues. Germline CDR1 and CDR2: SGHRS and YFSETQ. The CDR3 DNA follows: TGCGCCAGCAGCTTGGAGTTCTTGACCTCTGGAAACACCATATATTTT. It translates to CASSLEFLTSGNTIYF.

This chain links TRBV19 with TRBJ1-2; a weak D match, TRBD1 (6 bases). The CDR3 runs 14 residues. Trimming left V 3 bases short and J 5 bases short, with 13 bases between. The V gene's germline CDR1 is LNHDA and CDR2 SQIVND (reference sequence). CDR3 nucleotide sequence: TGTGCCAGTAGTATTTTCTCCACAGGGTATGGCTACACCTTC. As protein: CASSIFSTGYGYTF.

The chain employs TRBV27 and TRBJ1-4; D remains ambiguous. The CDR3 covers 14 residues. Germline V lookup: CDR1 MNHEY, CDR2 SMNVEV (reference sequence). V lost 4 bases to trimming and J lost 5 bases, with 11 bases between them. CDR3 sequence: CASSSGGGNEKLFF. The DNA for the CDR3 is TGTGCCAGCAGTTCGGGAGGAGGGAATGAAAAACTGTTTTTT.

The chain is built from TRBV29-1 and TRBJ1-1, with 7 bases lining up with TRBD1. The V gene end was trimmed by 7 bases and the J gene end by 3 bases; junction bases not matched to a gene: 8. The CDR3 is 13 residues long. Germline V gene data show CDR1 as SQVTM and CDR2 as ANQGSEA. As DNA, the CDR3 is TGCAGCGGAAAGACAGGGATGGACACTGAAGCTTTCTTT. The encoded protein is CSGKTGMDTEAFF.

This sequence joins TRBV18 and TRBJ2-7; 8 bases line up with TRBD2. The CDR3 totals 15 residues. J gave up 3 bases and V 2 bases, and 6 bases lay outside the gene matches. The germline V gene has CDR1 KGHSH and CDR2 LQKENI. CDR3 loop: CASSPNGGTSYEQYF. CDR3 nucleotides: TGTGCCAGCTCACCAAATGGCGGGACTAGCTACGAGCAGTACTTC.